The 25 T cell receptor beta chains below were found in one sample sequenced in a study of beta chain features in type 1 diabetes. Sequencing targeted expressed TCRB transcripts, as all isolated RNA had been reverse transcribed. Assay used: immunoSEQ multiplex PCR; TCRdb lists only in-frame clones, some missing. Of some 900,000 clones in the sample, 17% were seen once. The sample taken for sequencing was naive CD4+ T cells from blood. The receptors derive from a woman aged 18-35 years in good health.

This clone was counted a few times. The chain recombines TRBV28 with TRBJ1-2; TRBD1 aligns across 7 bases. The V segment lost 6 bases and the J segment 8 bases; nucleotides outside the gene matches: 12. The CDR3 consists of 14 residues. Germline V gene sequence: CDR1 MDHEN, CDR2 SYDVKM. The CDR3 bases are TGTGCCAGCAGACCAGGGGGGGCAGGGGAAGGCTACACCTTC. This sequence encodes CASRPGGAGEGYTF.

This clone showed up just once. The rearrangement links TRBV4-3 to TRBJ2-3, with TRBD2 matching over 13 bases. The length of the CDR3 is 21 residues. J was trimmed by 2 bases and V by 1 base; bases with no gene match: 15. Germline loops: CDR1 LGHNA, CDR2 YSLEER. In DNA form, the CDR3 reads TGCGCCAGCAGCCAAGGAACAAGTTGGACTAGCGGGAGCTACCTCACAGATACGCAGTATTTT. Amino acid sequence: CASSQGTSWTSGSYLTDTQYF.

This clone was counted between two and nine times. The genes are TRBV18 and TRBJ2-7, with TRBD2 matching 14 bases. There are 15 residues in the CDR3. Trimming removed 6 bases from V and 4 bases from J; junction bases left unmatched: 5. In germline, CDR1 is KGHSH, CDR2 LQKENI. The CDR3 reads CASSTGTSGRYEQYF. As DNA, the CDR3 is TGTGCCAGCTCTACCGGGACTAGCGGGAGATACGAGCAGTACTTC.

The V gene is TRBV6-6, the J gene TRBJ2-7, with TRBD1 matching over 11 bases. CDR3 length equals 14 residues. Germline trimming cut 6 bases from V and 7 bases from J; bases unmatched to any gene: 8. Germline V CDR1 and CDR2: MNHNY, SVGAGI (reference sequence). The CDR3 here is CASSPVDRGQEQYF. CDR3 bases: TGTGCCAGCAGCCCCGTGGACAGGGGGCAAGAGCAGTACTTC.

This clone was recorded a few times. The V gene is TRBV28, the J gene TRBJ2-1; weak D call: TRBD2 (5 bases). The CDR3 extends over 13 amino acids. CDR1 and CDR2 from the germline V gene are MDHEN and SYDVKM. V dropped 6 bases and J dropped 4 bases, with 10 bases sitting between them. CDR3 residues: CASSEEVYNEQFF. CDR3 coding DNA: TGTGCCAGCAGCGAGGAGGTTTACAATGAGCAGTTCTTC.

This chain links TRBV28 with TRBJ2-1, with D maybe TRBD1 (6 bases). The CDR3 runs to 17 residues. Trimming pared 3 bases from V and 5 bases from J, leaving 20 bases between. Germline CDR1 reads MDHEN; CDR2 reads SYDVKM. Written as DNA, the CDR3 is TGTGCCAGCAGTTTTAGTTTGGGGGCAGGGGACCACAATGAGCAGTTCTTC. Its protein product is CASSFSLGAGDHNEQFF.

The sample holds a few counts of this clone. The CDR3 nucleotides are TGTGCCAGCAGTGGGGACAGGGGGCGTGAGGAAGCTTTCTTT. Its protein product is CASSGDRGREEAFF. V and J are TRBV2 and TRBJ1-1; 12 bases line up with TRBD1. This CDR3 contains 14 residues. Trimming at V came to 4 bases and at J to 8 bases, leaving 5 bases not matched to a gene. Germline loops: CDR1 SNHLY, CDR2 FYNNEI.

There are a few counts of this clone. The chain joins TRBV2 to TRBJ1-5, with D perhaps matching TRBD1 (5 bases). V was clipped by 4 bases and J by 4 bases, with 17 bases between them. The CDR3 has 16 amino acids. CDR1 and CDR2 (germline): SNHLY, FYNNEI. The CDR3 DNA is TGTGCCAGCAGTGCGTCAGGGATCTGGGGGAATCAGCCCCAGCATTTT. Its translation: CASSASGIWGNQPQHF.

The table lists this clone with a few counts. This chain links TRBV5-1 with TRBJ2-7; D gene uncertain. The CDR3 contains 14 residues. The germline V gene encodes CDR1 SGHRS and CDR2 YFSETQ. V was trimmed by 2 bases and J by 5 bases, leaving 14 bases between them. This chain's CDR3 is CASSFLNSVHEQYF. In nucleotides, the CDR3 is TGCGCCAGCAGCTTCCTAAACAGTGTCCACGAGCAGTACTTC.

This clone came up a few times. CDR3 in amino acids: CASSTGTGGGEQYF. The CDR3 DNA is TGTGCCAGCAGCACCGGGACAGGGGGCGGCGAGCAGTACTTC. This chain connects TRBV6-6 to TRBJ2-7; the match to TRBD1 covers 12 bases. The CDR3 contains 14 residues. J gave up 6 bases and V 6 bases, and 6 bases lay outside the gene matches. The germline gives CDR1 MNHNY, CDR2 SVGAGI (reference sequence).

This clone was counted only a few times. The chain recombines TRBV19 with TRBJ2-1; D call uncertain. Trimming cost V 4 bases and J 10 bases, with 20 bases left between them. This CDR3 has 15 amino acids. In germline, CDR1 is LNHDA, CDR2 SQIVND (reference sequence). CDR3 loop: CASSTTSPRALEQFF. CDR3 in DNA: TGTGCCAGTAGTACGACCTCCCCCCGGGCATTGGAGCAGTTCTTC.

The chain links TRBV7-9 to TRBJ1-2; 7 positions match TRBD1. Trimming at V came to 2 bases and at J to 4 bases, leaving 7 bases not matched to a gene. The CDR3 has 15 residues. Germline V CDR1 and CDR2: SEHNR, FQNEAQ (reference sequence). The CDR3 DNA reads as TGTGCCAGCAGCTTAATGGCAGGGGGGATCTATGGCTACACCTTC. This sequence encodes CASSLMAGGIYGYTF. Variable domain in full (rest from reference TRBV7-9 and TRBJ1-2): DTGVSQNPRHKITKRGQNVTFRCDPISEHNRLYWYRQTLGQGPEFLTYFQNEAQLEKSRLLSDRFSAERPKGSFSTLEIQRTEQGDSAMYLCASSLMAGGIYGYTFGSGTRLTVV.

The rearrangement links TRBV5-4 to TRBJ1-2, with D perhaps TRBD1 (5 bases). The germline CDR1 and CDR2 sequences are SGHNT and YYREEE (reference sequence). The CDR3 covers 14 residues. The ends were cut back, 3 bases at V and 3 bases at J, with 12 bases in the middle. CDR3 protein: CASSWGREDYGYTF. The CDR3 DNA is TGTGCCAGCAGCTGGGGGAGGGAGGACTATGGCTACACCTTC. Full variable domain (outside the CDR3, taken from reference TRBV5-4 and TRBJ1-2): ETGVTQSPTHLIKTRGQQVTLRCSSQSGHNTVSWYQQALGQGPQFIFQYYREEENGRGNFPPRFSGLQFPNYSSELNVNALELDDSALYLCASSWGREDYGYTFGSGTRLTVV.

The rearrangement joins TRBV10-3 to TRBJ2-7; D possibly corresponds to TRBD1 (6 bases). V was shortened by 3 bases and J by 2 bases, with 8 bases between the two germline ends. Germline-derived CDR1 and CDR2 are ENHRY and SYGVKD. The length of the CDR3 is 13 residues. The DNA of the CDR3 is TGTGCCATCAGTGAAGGGGGAACCTACGAGCAGTACTTC. Its translation: CAISEGGTYEQYF.

This chain connects TRBV2 to TRBJ1-2; D is unclear. Germline lookup yields CDR1 SNHLY and CDR2 FYNNEI. V lost 4 bases and J 8 bases, leaving 8 bases between the germline ends. The CDR3 totals 11 residues. The CDR3 nucleotides are TGTGCCAGCAGTGTGACTATGGGCTACACCTTC. It is translated as CASSVTMGYTF. Based on the CDR3 plus reference TRBV2 and TRBJ1-2, the full variable domain is EPEVTQTPSHQVTQMGQEVILRCVPISNHLYFYWYRQILGQKVEFLVSFYNNEISEKSEIFDDQFSVERPDGSNFTLKIRSTKLEDSAMYFCASSVTMGYTFGSGTRLTVV.

The CDR3 DNA is TGCAGCGTTGGAGGACAGGCCAACTATGGCTACACCTTC. This translates into CSVGGQANYGYTF. The V gene is TRBV29-1, the J gene TRBJ1-2, with 7 bases aligning to TRBD1. Trimming removed 4 bases from V and 2 bases from J; junction bases left unmatched: 4. The CDR3 extends over 13 amino acids. CDR1 and CDR2 (germline): SQVTM, ANQGSEA.

This clone appeared a few times. The chain combines TRBV2 with TRBJ1-2, with D perhaps matching TRBD1 (5 bases). V was shortened by 7 bases and J by 6 bases, with 15 bases between the two germline ends. Germline V gene lookup returns CDR1 SNHLY and CDR2 FYNNEI. The CDR3 is 13 amino acids. The CDR3 nucleotides are TGTGCCAGCACCAGACAGCGCGAAAATGGCTACACCTTC. Translating gives CASTRQRENGYTF.

This rearrangement joins TRBV6-6 to TRBJ2-7; 10 nucleotides agree with TRBD2. There are 13 residues in the CDR3. V was pared by 1 base and J by 6 bases, with 0 bases of the junction left unmatched. Germline V lookup: CDR1 MNHNY, CDR2 SVGAGI (reference sequence). DNA of the CDR3: TGTGCCAGCAGTTACTGGACTAGCGGCGAGCAGTACTTC. This sequence encodes CASSYWTSGEQYF.

Note on this clone: Other DNA sequences from this sample encode an identical CDR3 as well. The chain joins TRBV28 to TRBJ1-5; D unresolved. The germline V gene encodes CDR1 MDHEN and CDR2 SYDVKM. The CDR3 covers 10 residues. V shed 4 bases and J shed 7 bases, with 2 bases lying between them. The CDR3 DNA is TGTGCCAGCAGTTGGCAGCCCCAGCATTTT. It encodes CASSWQPQHF.

This chain links TRBV6-1 with TRBJ2-1, with a tentative D call TRBD2 (5 bases). V gave up 6 bases and J gave up 9 bases, with 15 bases separating them. CDR1 is MNHNS, CDR2 SASEGT, per germline. This CDR3 has 13 residues. The CDR3 nucleotides are TGTGCCAGCAGACAGCAGCACCGGGGTGAGCAGTTCTTC. Translated: CASRQQHRGEQFF.

V gene TRBV27 combines with J gene TRBJ2-3; TRBD1 might be the D (6 bases). This CDR3 contains 17 residues. CDR1 and CDR2 (germline): MNHEY, SMNVEV (reference sequence). Trimming shortened V by 6 bases and J by 2 bases, and 21 bases separated the two germline ends. In DNA, the CDR3 is TGTGCCAGCAGCCCATCCCTCACAGGGATGCTCACAGATACGCAGTATTTT. Amino acid sequence: CASSPSLTGMLTDTQYF.

J is TRBJ2-6 and V is TRBV7-2; 8 bases are shared with TRBD2. Germline trimming cut 8 bases from V and 1 base from J; bases unmatched to any gene: 10. This CDR3 spans 17 amino acids. Germline CDR1 SGHTA, CDR2 FQGNSA. The CDR3 DNA reads as TGTGCCAGCTCATTAACGGGAGGGTTTTCTGGGGCCAACGTCCTGACTTTC. This sequence encodes CASSLTGGFSGANVLTF.

The V call is TRBV19, the J call TRBJ2-7; a weak D match, TRBD2 (5 bases). V was shortened by 3 bases and J by 6 bases, with 15 bases between the two germline ends. Germline loops: CDR1 LNHDA, CDR2 SQIVND (reference sequence). The CDR3 loop spans 14 amino acids. CDR3 nucleotide sequence: TGTGCCAGTAGTATGGGAGCGGCCTCGGGCGAGCAGTACTTC. Translation gives CASSMGAASGEQYF.

The V gene is TRBV29-1, the J gene TRBJ2-7; 11 positions match TRBD2. Germline loops: CDR1 SQVTM, CDR2 ANQGSEA. J lost 4 bases, V lost 6 bases, and 8 bases had no gene match. There are 14 residues in the CDR3. DNA for the CDR3: TGCAGCGTGGCGCTAGCGGGAGGATCTTACGAGCAGTACTTC. It yields the protein CSVALAGGSYEQYF.

This clone was counted only a few times. This chain uses TRBV5-6 with TRBJ2-7; D uncertain. The V gene's germline CDR1 is SGHDT and CDR2 YYEEEE. Trimming removed 2 bases at V and 7 bases at J, with 13 bases between. The length of the CDR3 is 13 residues. The CDR3 region has the DNA TGTGCCAGCAGCTTTCGGGCGACCGGGGAGCAGTACTTC. This encodes CASSFRATGEQYF. The full variable domain, its missing parts supplied by reference TRBV5-6 and TRBJ2-7, is DAGVTQSPTHLIKTRGQQVTLRCSPKSGHDTVSWYQQALGQGPQFIFQYYEEEERQRGNFPDRFSGHQFPNYSSELNVNALLLGDSALYLCASSFRATGEQYFGPGTRLTVT.